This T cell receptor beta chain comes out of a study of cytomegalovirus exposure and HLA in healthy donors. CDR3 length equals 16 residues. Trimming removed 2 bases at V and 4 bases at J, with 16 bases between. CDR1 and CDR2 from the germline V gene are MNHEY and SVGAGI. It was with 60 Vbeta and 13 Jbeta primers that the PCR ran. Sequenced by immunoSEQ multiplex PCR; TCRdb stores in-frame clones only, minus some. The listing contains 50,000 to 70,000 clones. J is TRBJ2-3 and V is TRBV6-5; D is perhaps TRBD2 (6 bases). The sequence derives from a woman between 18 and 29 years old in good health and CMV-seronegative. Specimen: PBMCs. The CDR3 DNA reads TGTGCCAGCAGTTACAGGTGGAGGGGTAGGGCAGATACGCAGTATTTT. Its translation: CASSYRWRGRADTQYF.